This TCR beta chain was observed in a study of blood T cell repertoires in COVID-19 (dated by TCRdb to the early 2020s). About the investigation overall: The collaborator samples originated in the United States, Italy and Spain and spanned the acute and convalescent phases of COVID-19. Samples were obtained from the ongoing ImmuneRACE study (first 160 participants) and from some 1,200 subjects provided by 6 global collaborators. The prospective study material was composed of cDNA or gDNA derived from T cells, B-cell-depleted T cells, or PBMCs. Nearly every sample came with metadata listing a de-identified subject ID, COVID-19 status, age in years and sex. Where HLA class I and class II types were available, the types were taken from metadata supplied by the sample provider, not from assay-based typing. The dataset comprised deeply sampled blood TCRbeta repertoires from subjects exposed to, actively infected with, or recovered from COVID-19. The repertoires were released in a freely available public database intended as a resource for research on the immune response to SARS-CoV-2. Study-wide conclusions, independent of this receptor: How much clinical and demographic metadata was included differed by source and by participant, and the metadata was provided uncurated.

With respect to this clone: Its antigen remains unidentified. No base quality information exists; no much larger clone differs at one position.

The immunoSEQ Assay, a bias-controlled multiplex PCR, was used to amplify TCRbeta CDR3 regions from genomic DNA. Per the original workflow: The number of nucleated cells in each sample was estimated by amplification of reference gene primers within the assay. To quantify the absolute abundance of each unique TCRbeta CDR3 rearrangement, sequence reads were collapsed and filtered. Productive Simpson clonality was computed per sample as the square root of Simpson's diversity index over productive rearrangements. TCRdb obtained this table from immuneACCESS and retained in-frame rearrangements with V and J assigned. These tables miss some clones; where compared with another copy, unresolved V genes account for less than half of the shortfall, and the remainder is unexplained. V and J calls and clone size are as listed in that table; D and trimming were resolved from the DNA. This sample comprises roughly 66,000 clones, about 89% of them detected only once. The top ten clonotypes cover less than 8% of the sample.

V is cut by 5 bases and J by 3 bases, and the space between the germline ends is 13 bases. The CDR1 and CDR2 encoded by the germline V gene are MNHEY and SVGEGT. The CDR3 starts with the cysteine, ends with the phenylalanine, and has 14 residues. Solely the CDR3 DNA is kept, with 42 bases framed from the first base. Each collaborating institution followed its own protocols to collect whole blood in K2EDTA tubes. For TCRbeta analysis, collaborators shipped samples in one of three forms: frozen whole blood, isolated PBMCs, or DNA extracted from either of those sample types. The chain uses TRBV6-2 or TRBV6-3 and TRBJ1-1, with a tentative D gene TRBD1 over 5 matching bases. The receptor was derived from a human donor in a cohort sampled during active COVID-19. Material: peripheral blood. The DNA reads as follows: TGTGCCAGCAGTACCGGGGGACCGTACACTGAAGCTTTCTTT. This sequence encodes CASSTGGPYTEAFF.